This T cell receptor beta chain was documented in a study of T cells in Graves' hyperthyroidism and ophthalmopathy. This CDR3 contains 15 residues. The germline CDR1 and CDR2 sequences are DFQATT and SNEGSKA (reference sequence). V shed 1 base and J shed 2 bases, with 15 bases lying between them. The study included ophthalmopathy patients with Clinical Activity Score at least 3, NOSPECS grade at least 4 and duration under 3 months. PBMCs were collected from an approximately 9 ml volume of fresh peripheral blood. This clonotype was observed at least ten times. Template material for amplifying TCR beta CDR3 regions consisted of RNA transcripts. The TCR CDR3 first-round RT-PCR relied on the HTBI primer set. One entry per CDR3 protein results from TCRdb running MiXCR on the multiplex PCR reads. The data show more than 350,000 distinct CDR3 sequences, with roughly 15% seen just once and roughly a fifth held by the top ten.

This receptor was obtained from a woman between 55 and 75 years old with Graves' ophthalmopathy. The sequenced sample was blood. This chain connects TRBV20-1 to TRBJ2-7; D gene ambiguous. CDR3 protein: CSARVRFSPPYEQYF. The DNA for the CDR3 is TGCAGTGCTAGAGTTAGGTTTAGTCCACCCTACGAGCAGTACTTC.